These 26 T cell receptor beta chains came from one sample sequenced in a study of spatial heterogeneity in lung cancer. TCRdb redid the calling of the 5' RACE reads with MiXCR, one entry per CDR3 protein. The sample lists approximately 44,000 distinct CDR3 sequences, roughly an eighth seen once, with 56% in the top ten. Time point specified: sample taken at primary tumor resection. Researchers sequenced whole RNA taken from tumor, nontumor lung or frozen PBMC without sorting. Sequenced material: PBMCs, taken at surgery. Every receptor here comes from a male donor with early-stage non-small cell lung cancer.

This clonotype was recorded many times. This chain connects TRBV5-6 to TRBJ1-6; D gene uncertain. The CDR3 is 13 residues long. Per the germline V gene, CDR1 is SGHDT and CDR2 is YYEEEE. Trimming took 5 bases from V and 2 from J, leaving 5 bases between them. The CDR3 reads CASSGAYNSPLHF. As DNA, the CDR3 is TGTGCCAGCAGTGGGGCCTATAATTCACCCCTCCACTTT.

Only a few counts were recorded for this clonotype. J is TRBJ2-3 and V is TRBV6-6; the match to TRBD2 covers 14 bases. This CDR3 contains 16 residues. CDR1 is MNHNY, CDR2 SVGAGI, per germline (reference sequence). V lost 5 bases and J lost 5; bases outside the gene matches: 6. The CDR3 loop is CASSTTSGGAKDTQYF. The DNA of the CDR3 is TGTGCCAGCAGTACGACTAGCGGGGGGGCAAAAGATACGCAGTATTTT.

The rearrangement uses TRBV3-1 and TRBJ1-1, with 10 bases fitting TRBD1. The CDR3 runs 14 residues. V lost 3 bases and J lost 8; bases outside the gene matches: 6. The germline V gene has CDR1 LGHDT and CDR2 YNNKEL (reference sequence). The CDR3 is CASSHPGQGVEAFF. The CDR3, as DNA: TGTGCCAGCAGCCACCCAGGACAGGGGGTAGAAGCTTTCTTT.

This clonotype was seen ten or more times. This CDR3 reads CASSILWTGGEASNQPQHF. The CDR3, as DNA: TGTGCCAGTAGTATTCTTTGGACAGGGGGCGAGGCGAGCAATCAGCCCCAGCATTTT. The chain carries TRBV19 and TRBJ1-5; 11 nucleotides match TRBD1. Germline-derived CDR1 and CDR2 are LNHDA and SQIVND (reference sequence). V was clipped by 3 bases and J by 1 base; unmatched bases: 11. This CDR3 spans 19 amino acids. Complete variable domain (other parts from reference TRBV19 and TRBJ1-5): DGGITQSPKYLFRKEGQNVTLSCEQNLNHDAMYWYRQDPGQGLRLIYYSQIVNDFQKGDIAEGYSVSREKKESFPLTVTSAQKNPTAFYLCASSILWTGGEASNQPQHFGDGTRLSIL.

V and J are TRBV7-6 and TRBJ2-7, with TRBD2 matching 12 bases. The J segment lost 5 bases and the V segment lost 3 bases, leaving 2 bases of the junction unmatched. The V gene's germline CDR1 is SGHVS and CDR2 FNYEAQ. The CDR3 runs to 14 residues. The CDR3 loop reads CASSLTSGSHEQYF. CDR3 nucleotide sequence: TGTGCCAGCAGCTTGACTAGCGGGAGCCACGAGCAGTACTTC.

This clonotype appeared many times. The CDR3 reads CASRSRLAGYHYKGSYNEQFF. The CDR3 DNA reads TGTGCCAGCAGATCTCGACTAGCGGGATACCACTATAAGGGCTCCTACAATGAGCAGTTCTTC. This sequence joins TRBV28 and TRBJ2-1; 11 bases fit TRBD2. Losses at the gene ends were 6 bases for V and 0 bases for J; bases not matched to a gene: 19. The CDR3 length is 21 residues. Germline CDR1 MDHEN, CDR2 SYDVKM.

Only a few counts were recorded for this clonotype. The J gene is TRBJ1-6, the V gene TRBV18, with D possibly TRBD1 on 5 matching bases. CDR3 length: 13 amino acids. Looked up from germline, CDR1 is KGHSH and CDR2 is LQKENI. The V end lost 8 bases, the J end lost 8 bases, and 13 bases lay between the germline ends. CDR3 sequence: CASRGRVDSPLHF. The CDR3 DNA reads TGTGCCAGCCGGGGCAGGGTGGATTCACCCCTCCACTTT. The full variable domain, with the rest looked up from reference TRBV18 and TRBJ1-6, is NAGVMQNPRHLVRRRGQEARLRCSPMKGHSHVYWYRQLPEEGLKFMVYLQKENIIDESGMPKERFSAEFPKEGPSILRIQQVVRGDSAAYFCASRGRVDSPLHFGNGTRLTVT.

This clonotype was picked up many times. The gene calls are TRBV11-2 and TRBJ1-5; D is unclear. The ends were cut back, 5 bases at V and 0 bases at J, with 11 bases in the middle. Germline-derived CDR1 and CDR2 are SGHAT and FQNNGV. This CDR3 has 15 amino acids. CDR3 amino acids: CASSPLGSSNQPQHF. CDR3 in DNA: TGTGCCAGCAGCCCTCTTGGGAGTAGCAATCAGCCCCAGCATTTT.

The V gene is TRBV5-1, the J gene TRBJ2-7; the match to TRBD1 covers 8 bases. The trim removed 4 bases at V and 4 bases at J, leaving 10 bases unmatched. The CDR3 is 15 residues long. Germline V gene lookup returns CDR1 SGHRS and CDR2 YFSETQ. The chain's CDR3 is CASSLHSGGSYEQYF. The CDR3 DNA reads TGCGCCAGCAGCCTACACTCAGGGGGCTCTTACGAGCAGTACTTC. The entire variable domain, with the rest obtained from reference TRBV5-1 and TRBJ2-7, is as follows: KAGVTQTPRYLIKTRGQQVTLSCSPISGHRSVSWYQQTPGQGLQFLFEYFSETQRNKGNFPGRFSGRQFSNSRSEMNVSTLELGDSALYLCASSLHSGGSYEQYFGPGTRLTVT.

On this clonotype: It may be a read error: a sequence one base away is much more abundant. The CDR3 DNA is TGTACCAGCAGTCCCGGTGTGTACGAGCAGTACTTC. It translates to CTSSPGVYEQYF. The chain carries TRBV28 and TRBJ2-7; D not resolved. The CDR3 sequence is 12 residues long. Germline-derived CDR1 and CDR2 are MDHEN and SYDVKM.

Only a few counts were recorded for this clonotype. The chain joins TRBV7-9 to TRBJ1-2, with D maybe TRBD1 (6 bases). The CDR3 spans 17 residues. The germline V and J ends were trimmed by 2 bases and 2 bases, with 18 bases remaining between them. In germline, CDR1 is SEHNR, CDR2 FQNEAQ (reference sequence). CDR3 DNA: TGTGCCAGCAGCTTACTTCTCGGGGCGGGGGCGAACTATGGCTACACCTTC. It encodes CASSLLLGAGANYGYTF.

The V call is TRBV12-3 or TRBV12-4, the J call TRBJ2-1, with 14 bases fitting TRBD2. V dropped 5 bases and J dropped 8; count of bases not matched to a gene: 5. The CDR3 is 15 residues long. The CDR3 DNA sequence: TGTGCCAGCAGTCGACTAGCGGGAGGGGTGCATGAGCAGTTCTTC. Its translation is CASSRLAGGVHEQFF.

The chain couples TRBV20-1 to TRBJ2-5; 9 bases are a match to TRBD1. Germline CDR1 is DFQATT and CDR2 is SNEGSKA (reference sequence). The V gene end was trimmed by 6 bases and the J gene end by 5 bases; junction bases not matched to a gene: 7. The CDR3 loop spans 13 amino acids. This chain's CDR3 is CSALQGAGETQYF. As DNA, the CDR3 is TGCAGTGCGCTACAGGGGGCAGGGGAGACCCAGTACTTC.

This clonotype occurred many times. The V and J genes are TRBV5-1 and TRBJ1-2; no clear D gene. The CDR3 consists of 13 residues. The ends were cut back, 1 base at V and 3 bases at J, with 7 bases in the middle. Per the germline V gene, CDR1 is SGHRS and CDR2 is YFSETQ. CDR3 loop: CASSLRFDYGYTF. The CDR3 DNA sequence: TGCGCCAGCAGCTTGCGGTTCGACTATGGCTACACCTTC. The variable domain in full, completed from reference TRBV5-1 and TRBJ1-2, reads KAGVTQTPRYLIKTRGQQVTLSCSPISGHRSVSWYQQTPGQGLQFLFEYFSETQRNKGNFPGRFSGRQFSNSRSEMNVSTLELGDSALYLCASSLRFDYGYTFGSGTRLTVV.

This clonotype was observed many times. This chain uses TRBV18 with TRBJ2-6; 7 bases line up with TRBD1. The germline V gene has CDR1 KGHSH and CDR2 LQKENI. This CDR3 spans 16 amino acids. The ends lost 6 bases at V and 1 base at J; junction bases unmatched: 6. For the CDR3, the DNA is TGTGCCAGCTCTCGGACAGGTGTTTCTGGGGCCAACGTCCTGACTTTC. Its protein product is CASSRTGVSGANVLTF. Complete variable domain (other parts from reference TRBV18 and TRBJ2-6): NAGVMQNPRHLVRRRGQEARLRCSPMKGHSHVYWYRQLPEEGLKFMVYLQKENIIDESGMPKERFSAEFPKEGPSILRIQQVVRGDSAAYFCASSRTGVSGANVLTFGAGSRLTVL.

This clonotype was detected many times. The gene calls are TRBV7-2 and TRBJ1-3; D is unclear. The V and J ends lost 3 bases and 0 bases respectively, with 9 bases between them. Germline V gene sequence: CDR1 SGHTA, CDR2 FQGNSA. The CDR3 length is 15 residues. The CDR3 sequence: CASSFPIGSGNTIYF. CDR3 DNA sequence: TGTGCCAGCAGCTTCCCGATTGGCTCTGGAAACACCATATATTTT.

The rearrangement joins TRBV5-1 to TRBJ1-5; 8 bases fit TRBD1. CDR1 SGHRS and CDR2 YFSETQ come from the germline V gene. Germline trimming cut 2 bases from V and 6 bases from J; bases unmatched to any gene: 1. This CDR3 spans 13 amino acids. The CDR3 nucleotides are TGCGCCAGCAGCTTTACAGGGGGTCAGCCCCAGCATTTT. Translation gives CASSFTGGQPQHF. The entire variable domain, with the rest obtained from reference TRBV5-1 and TRBJ1-5, is as follows: KAGVTQTPRYLIKTRGQQVTLSCSPISGHRSVSWYQQTPGQGLQFLFEYFSETQRNKGNFPGRFSGRQFSNSRSEMNVSTLELGDSALYLCASSFTGGQPQHFGDGTRLSIL.

CDR3 protein: CASSQDWGSSYNSPLHF. The CDR3 coding sequence is TGCGCCAGCAGCCAAGATTGGGGGAGCTCCTATAATTCACCCCTCCACTTT. V and J are TRBV4-1 and TRBJ1-6, with D possibly TRBD1 on 5 matching bases. The CDR3 consists of 17 residues. V shed 0 bases and J shed 0 bases, with 9 bases lying between them. The germline V gene encodes CDR1 MGHRA and CDR2 YSYEKL.

Many counts were recorded for this clonotype. CDR3 loop: CASSWASTDTQYF. CDR3 coding DNA: TGTGCCAGCAGTTGGGCTAGCACAGATACGCAGTATTTT. V and J are TRBV28 and TRBJ2-3; no clear D gene. Germline CDR1 is MDHEN and CDR2 is SYDVKM. V lost 4 bases and J lost 0, with 5 bases in between. The CDR3 has 13 residues.

This clonotype was observed many times. This chain connects TRBV4-2 to TRBJ2-3; D uncertain. Germline V gene lookup returns CDR1 LGHNA and CDR2 YNFKEQ. The CDR3 contains 14 residues. The germline V and J ends were trimmed by 2 bases and 4 bases, with 10 bases remaining between them. The CDR3 here is CASSQTDLPDTQYF. The CDR3 DNA sequence: TGTGCCAGCAGCCAAACTGACCTACCAGATACGCAGTATTTT.

This clonotype was counted a few times. The rearrangement uses TRBV18 and TRBJ2-5; 7 bases map to TRBD2. The CDR3 spans 13 residues. Germline trimming cut 3 bases from V and 3 bases from J; bases unmatched to any gene: 1. CDR1 and CDR2 (germline): KGHSH, LQKENI. Here the CDR3 DNA reads TGTGCCAGCTCACCGAGCGGGAAAGAGACCCAGTACTTC. Its protein product is CASSPSGKETQYF.

V gene TRBV4-1 combines with J gene TRBJ1-5; 8 positions match TRBD1. The CDR3 runs 15 residues. Trimming at V came to 6 bases and at J to 6 bases, leaving 10 bases not matched to a gene. Per germline, CDR1 MGHRA and CDR2 YSYEKL. For the CDR3, the DNA is TGCGCCAGCAGTTTAGGGGGACAGGTCATTCAGCCCCAGCATTTT. Amino acids: CASSLGGQVIQPQHF.

This chain connects TRBV5-1 to TRBJ2-5, with 8 bases matching TRBD2. CDR3 length equals 15 residues. From germline, CDR1 is SGHRS and CDR2 YFSETQ. Trimming at V came to 0 bases and at J to 5 bases, leaving 6 bases not matched to a gene. The CDR3 sequence is CASSLVASGYETQYF. CDR3 nucleotides: TGCGCCAGCAGCTTGGTGGCTAGCGGGTACGAGACCCAGTACTTC.

This clonotype was detected ten times or more. The chain couples TRBV19 to TRBJ2-3; a possible D gene is TRBD2 (6 bases). Trimming pared 2 bases from V and 6 bases from J, leaving 18 bases between. The germline gives CDR1 LNHDA, CDR2 SQIVND (reference sequence). CDR3 length equals 16 residues. The CDR3 sequence: CASSIPSTRGRDTQYF. The CDR3 nucleotides read TGTGCCAGTAGTATACCCTCTACGCGGGGCAGGGATACGCAGTATTTT.

This clonotype was observed a handful of times. The chain recombines TRBV4-2 with TRBJ2-7; 8 bases map to TRBD2. Germline lookup yields CDR1 LGHNA and CDR2 YNFKEQ. The CDR3 loop spans 17 amino acids. The V segment lost 3 bases and the J segment 0 bases; nucleotides outside the gene matches: 10. In nucleotides, the CDR3 is TGTGCCAGCAGCCAGCTAGGACGGGGGGGATCCTCCTACGAGCAGTACTTC. It encodes CASSQLGRGGSSYEQYF.

This clonotype was seen repeatedly, ten times or more. This chain uses TRBV18 with TRBJ1-5; no firm D call. This CDR3 region has 15 residues. Trimming left V 2 bases short and J 4 bases short, with 12 bases between. Germline CDR1 is KGHSH and CDR2 is LQKENI. In DNA, the CDR3 is TGTGCCAGCTCACCAGCAGGCGGTTCGAATCAGCCCCAGCATTTT. Protein sequence: CASSPAGGSNQPQHF.